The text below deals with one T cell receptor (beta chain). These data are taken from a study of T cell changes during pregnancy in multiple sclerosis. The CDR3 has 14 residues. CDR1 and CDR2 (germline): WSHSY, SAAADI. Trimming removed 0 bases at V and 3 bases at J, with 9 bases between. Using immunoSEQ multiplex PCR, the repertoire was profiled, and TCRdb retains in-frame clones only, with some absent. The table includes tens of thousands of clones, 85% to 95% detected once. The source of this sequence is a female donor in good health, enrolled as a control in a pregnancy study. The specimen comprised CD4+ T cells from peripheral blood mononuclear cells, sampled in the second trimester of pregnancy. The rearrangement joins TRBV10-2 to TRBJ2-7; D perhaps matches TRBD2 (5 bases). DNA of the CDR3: TGCGCCAGCAGTGAGTCCCCTAGCTTCTACGAGCAGTACTTC. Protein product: CASSESPSFYEQYF.